Presented here are 18 T cell receptor beta chains from one specimen sequenced in a study of patients and donors after allogeneic stem cell transplantation. From the RT-PCR reads, TCRdb called clonotypes with MiXCR, one entry per CDR3 protein. The sample includes 800,000 to 1,000,000 distinct CDR3 sequences, more than 15% of them seen just once. The source material was blood, either unsorted or a sorted T cell fraction (not recorded which). Receptors were obtained from a human donor who was either an allogeneic HSCT recipient or a stem cell or donor lymphocyte infusion donor (not recorded which). It is not recorded whose cells these are; they may come from a transplant donor.

V is TRBV19 and J is TRBJ1-2; D gene ambiguous. The germline V gene has CDR1 LNHDA and CDR2 SQIVND (reference sequence). The V and J ends lost 1 base and 4 bases respectively, with 10 bases between them. The CDR3 length is 14 residues. CDR3 sequence reads: CASSIALEGYGYTF. The CDR3 region has the DNA TGTGCCAGTAGTATAGCACTGGAAGGCTATGGCTACACCTTC.

This clonotype has more than one count but fewer than ten. This chain uses TRBV5-6 with TRBJ1-5, with 8 bases that match TRBD1. CDR1 is SGHDT, CDR2 YYEEEE, per germline. The ends lost 4 bases at V and 8 bases at J; junction bases unmatched: 11. The CDR3 spans 15 residues. DNA for the CDR3: TGTGCCAGCAGCAGCCGGACAGGGAGCTTAGAGCCCCAGCATTTT. Translating it yields CASSSRTGSLEPQHF.

This clonotype was found a few times. V is TRBV24-1 and J is TRBJ2-2; D might be TRBD1 (7 bases). Deletions cut 9 bases from V and 9 bases from J, with 25 bases between. CDR1 is KGHDR and CDR2 is SFDVKD in the germline V gene. The CDR3 totals 16 residues. The CDR3 DNA follows: TGTGCCACCGCACCGACCGGCGGGACAGCACTCCGGGAGCTGTTTTTT. Translation gives CATAPTGGTALRELFF.

This clonotype has at least ten counts. The chain is built from TRBV12-3 or TRBV12-4 and TRBJ2-1; 8 bases are a match to TRBD2. This CDR3 spans 12 amino acids. V shed 9 bases, J shed 3 bases, and the junction held 1 base outside the gene matches. The CDR3 coding sequence is TGTGCCAGTCGGGAGGGCTACAATGAGCAGTTCTTC. Its protein product is CASREGYNEQFF.

This chain joins TRBV25-1 and TRBJ2-2, with D perhaps assigned TRBD1 or TRBD2 (5 bases each). The germline gives CDR1 MGHDK, CDR2 SYGVNS. Deletions cut 3 bases from V and 8 bases from J, with 10 bases between. CDR3 length: 13 amino acids. The CDR3 nucleotides read TGTGCCAGCAGTGACCGGGGCCGAGGGGAGCTGTTTTTT. This translates into CASSDRGRGELFF. The whole variable domain, remainder taken from reference TRBV25-1 and TRBJ2-2, is EADIYQTPRYLVIGTGKKITLECSQTMGHDKMYWYQQDPGMELHLIHYSYGVNSTEKGDLSSESTVSRIRTEHFPLTLESARPSHTSQYLCASSDRGRGELFFGEGSRLTVL.

V usage is TRBV12-3 or TRBV12-4 and J usage is TRBJ2-3; D is ambiguous. Trimming took 6 bases from V and 4 from J, leaving 14 bases between them. CDR3 length: 14 amino acids. CDR3 sequence: CASRTVGNSDTQYF. The CDR3 bases are TGTGCCAGCAGAACTGTGGGGAATTCAGATACGCAGTATTTT.

This rearrangement joins TRBV5-1 to TRBJ2-7; 7 bases map to TRBD1. Trimming cost V 4 bases and J 2 bases; bases outside gene matches: 12. The CDR3 length is 16 residues. CDR1 and CDR2 (germline): SGHRS, YFSETQ. CDR3 DNA: TGCGCCAGCAGCCAGGTAGGGGGCCGCACCACCTACGAGCAGTACTTC. Protein sequence: CASSQVGGRTTYEQYF. The whole variable domain, filled in from reference TRBV5-1 and TRBJ2-7, reads KAGVTQTPRYLIKTRGQQVTLSCSPISGHRSVSWYQQTPGQGLQFLFEYFSETQRNKGNFPGRFSGRQFSNSRSEMNVSTLELGDSALYLCASSQVGGRTTYEQYFGPGTRLTVT.

This clonotype was recorded at least ten times. The gene calls are TRBV4-3 and TRBJ1-6; D not certain. This CDR3 has 16 amino acids. Germline CDR1 reads LGHNA; CDR2 reads YSLEER. Trimming stripped 0 bases from V and 4 bases from J, with 10 bases between. The CDR3 loop is CASSQDEGKYNSPLHF. The DNA for the CDR3 is TGCGCCAGCAGCCAAGACGAAGGGAAGTATAATTCACCCCTCCACTTT.

V usage is TRBV6-2 or TRBV6-3 and J usage is TRBJ1-6; TRBD1 might be the D (6 bases). Germline V gene data show CDR1 as MNHEY and CDR2 as SVGEGT. This CDR3 is 17 amino acids long. Trimming pared 5 bases from V and 4 bases from J, leaving 18 bases between. The CDR3 region is CASSALWTELYNSPLHF. For the CDR3, the DNA is TGTGCCAGCAGTGCCCTTTGGACAGAACTTTATAATTCACCCCTCCACTTT.

The rearrangement links TRBV28 to TRBJ2-7, with a tentative D call TRBD1 (5 bases). Trimming cost V 2 bases and J 2 bases, with 10 bases left between them. In germline, CDR1 is MDHEN, CDR2 SYDVKM. The CDR3 runs to 14 residues. The CDR3 DNA sequence: TGTGCCAGCAGTTTAAATCCCAGGGCCTACGAGCAGTACTTC. This translates into CASSLNPRAYEQYF.

This clonotype was found a few times. CDR3 residues: CSARDGDNSPLHF. The CDR3 coding sequence is TGCAGTGCTAGGGACGGTGATAATTCACCCCTCCACTTT. This sequence joins TRBV20-1 and TRBJ1-6; D call uncertain. CDR1 and CDR2 from the germline V gene are DFQATT and SNEGSKA (reference sequence). Trimming cost V 3 bases and J 5 bases, with 8 bases left between them. This CDR3 comprises 13 residues.

The chain combines TRBV6-5 with TRBJ1-3; no reliable D call. The germline V gene encodes CDR1 MNHEY and CDR2 SVGAGI. The V end was cut by 0 bases, the J end by 0 bases, with 9 bases between. The length of the CDR3 is 16 residues. The CDR3 region is CASSYSGPDSGNTIYF. Here the CDR3 DNA reads TGTGCCAGCAGTTACTCCGGCCCAGACTCTGGAAACACCATATATTTT.

This clonotype showed up just a few times. The chain has TRBV9 and TRBJ2-3, with TRBD2 as a possible D gene (5 bases). Trimming cost V 2 bases and J 6 bases, with 13 bases left between them. Germline CDR1 is SGDLS and CDR2 is YYNGEE. This CDR3 region has 14 residues. CDR3 bases: TGTGCCAGCAGCGTGGACGGGGTTGGGGATACGCAGTATTTT. It is translated as CASSVDGVGDTQYF.

The chain uses TRBV20-1 and TRBJ1-5, with D maybe TRBD1 (6 bases). In germline, CDR1 is DFQATT, CDR2 SNEGSKA (reference sequence). V lost 7 bases to trimming and J lost 7 bases, with 20 bases between them. The CDR3 runs to 14 residues. Here the CDR3 reads CSDRAGGRIQPQHF. The DNA for the CDR3 is TGCAGTGATAGGGCGGGGGGCCGAATCCAGCCCCAGCATTTT.

This chain uses TRBV20-1 with TRBJ2-1; no clear D gene. V lost 6 bases, J lost 6 bases, and 6 bases lay in between. The germline V gene has CDR1 DFQATT and CDR2 SNEGSKA (reference sequence). The CDR3 extends over 10 amino acids. DNA of the CDR3: TGCAGTGCCTCTTCCAATGAGCAGTTCTTC. Amino acids: CSASSNEQFF.

This clonotype was seen at least ten times. The J gene is TRBJ1-1, the V gene TRBV5-1, with D perhaps matching TRBD1 (5 bases). Germline CDR1 is SGHRS and CDR2 is YFSETQ. The CDR3 extends over 15 amino acids. Trimming removed 2 bases at V and 1 base at J, with 12 bases between. The CDR3, as DNA: TGCGCCAGCAGCTTAAGGGGCGGAAGGAACACTGAAGCTTTCTTT. The encoded protein is CASSLRGGRNTEAFF.

In this sample, this clonotype turned up a few times. The chain combines TRBV7-2 with TRBJ1-2; TRBD1 is a possible D gene (5 bases). In germline, CDR1 is SGHTA, CDR2 FQGNSA. The ends were cut back, 5 bases at V and 4 bases at J, with 20 bases in the middle. The CDR3 is 16 residues long. In nucleotides, the CDR3 is TGTGCCAGCAGCCGCCGGAGAGGACACCAGGGCTATGGCTACACCTTC. Translated: CASSRRRGHQGYGYTF.

The chain employs TRBV20-1 and TRBJ2-1; 8 nucleotides align to TRBD2. The CDR3 is made up of 16 amino acids. V lost 1 base, J lost 7 bases, and 12 bases stayed unmatched. Germline lookup yields CDR1 DFQATT and CDR2 SNEGSKA (reference sequence). The CDR3 sequence is CSARGGTSIRLNEQFF. Written as DNA, the CDR3 is TGCAGTGCTAGAGGGGGGACTAGTATCCGGCTAAATGAGCAGTTCTTC.